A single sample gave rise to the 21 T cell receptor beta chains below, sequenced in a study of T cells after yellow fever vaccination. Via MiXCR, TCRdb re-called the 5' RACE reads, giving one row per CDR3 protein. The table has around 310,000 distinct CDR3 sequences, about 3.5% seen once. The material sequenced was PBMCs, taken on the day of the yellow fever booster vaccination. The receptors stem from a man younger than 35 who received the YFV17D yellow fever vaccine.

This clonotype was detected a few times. For the CDR3, the DNA is TGCAGCGTTGTAAGTCAGATGCCGGGCTACACCTTC. Translating gives CSVVSQMPGYTF. V and J are TRBV29-1 and TRBJ1-2; D unresolved. Germline CDR1 SQVTM, CDR2 ANQGSEA. The CDR3 is 12 amino acids. The V end was cut by 4 bases, the J end by 8 bases, with 14 bases between.

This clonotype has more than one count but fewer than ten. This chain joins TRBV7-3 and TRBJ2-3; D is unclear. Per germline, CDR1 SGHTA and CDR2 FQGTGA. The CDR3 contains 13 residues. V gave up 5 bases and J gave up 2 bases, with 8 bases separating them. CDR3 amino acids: CASSAPPTDTQYF. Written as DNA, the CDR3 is TGTGCCAGCAGCGCGCCCCCCACAGATACGCAGTATTTT.

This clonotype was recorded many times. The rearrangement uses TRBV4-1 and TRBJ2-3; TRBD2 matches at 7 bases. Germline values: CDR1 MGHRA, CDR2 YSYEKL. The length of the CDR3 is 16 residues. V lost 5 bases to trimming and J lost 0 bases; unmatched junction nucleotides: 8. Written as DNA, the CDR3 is TGCGCCAGCAGCTCTCCAGCGGGGACTAGCACAGATACGCAGTATTTT. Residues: CASSSPAGTSTDTQYF.

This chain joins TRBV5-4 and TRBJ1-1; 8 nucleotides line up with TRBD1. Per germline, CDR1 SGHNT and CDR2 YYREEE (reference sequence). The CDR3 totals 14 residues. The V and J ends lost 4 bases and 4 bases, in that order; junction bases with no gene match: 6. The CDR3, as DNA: TGTGCCAGCAGCCGCGACAGGGGCAGCACTGAAGCTTTCTTT. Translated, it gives CASSRDRGSTEAFF.

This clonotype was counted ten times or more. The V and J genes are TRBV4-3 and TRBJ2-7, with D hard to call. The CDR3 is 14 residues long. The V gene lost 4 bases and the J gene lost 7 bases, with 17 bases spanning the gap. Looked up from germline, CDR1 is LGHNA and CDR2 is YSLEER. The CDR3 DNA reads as TGCGCCAGCAGCCCGGCGGTGGGATCTGGAGAGCAGTACGTC. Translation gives CASSPAVGSGEQYV.

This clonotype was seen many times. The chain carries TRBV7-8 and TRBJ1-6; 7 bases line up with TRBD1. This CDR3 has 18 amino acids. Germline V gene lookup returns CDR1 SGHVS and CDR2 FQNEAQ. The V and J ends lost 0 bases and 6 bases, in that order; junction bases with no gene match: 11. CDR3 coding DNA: TGTGCCAGCAGCTTAGCGAGGGCAGGGGGGCGATTTAATTCACCCCTCCACTTT. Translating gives CASSLARAGGRFNSPLHF.

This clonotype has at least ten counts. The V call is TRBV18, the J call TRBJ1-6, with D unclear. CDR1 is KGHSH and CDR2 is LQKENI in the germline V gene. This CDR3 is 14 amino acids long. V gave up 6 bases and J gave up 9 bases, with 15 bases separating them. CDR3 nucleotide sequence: TGTGCCAGCTCGCAATCTACCCAATCTTCACCCCTCCACTTT. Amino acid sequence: CASSQSTQSSPLHF.

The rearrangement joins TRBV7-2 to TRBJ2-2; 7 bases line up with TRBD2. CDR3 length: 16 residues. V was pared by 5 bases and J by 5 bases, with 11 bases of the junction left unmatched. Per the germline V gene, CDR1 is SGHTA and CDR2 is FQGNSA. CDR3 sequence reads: CASSTSRGGVTGELFF. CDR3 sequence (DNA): TGTGCCAGCAGCACCTCTCGCGGGGGAGTTACCGGGGAGCTGTTTTTT.

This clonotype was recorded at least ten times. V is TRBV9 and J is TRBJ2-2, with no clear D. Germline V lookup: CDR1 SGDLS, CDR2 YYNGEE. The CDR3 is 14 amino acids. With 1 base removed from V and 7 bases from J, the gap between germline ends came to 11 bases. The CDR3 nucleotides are TGTGCCAGCAGCGTATTTGGTTCCGGCGGGGAGCTGTTTTTT. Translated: CASSVFGSGGELFF.

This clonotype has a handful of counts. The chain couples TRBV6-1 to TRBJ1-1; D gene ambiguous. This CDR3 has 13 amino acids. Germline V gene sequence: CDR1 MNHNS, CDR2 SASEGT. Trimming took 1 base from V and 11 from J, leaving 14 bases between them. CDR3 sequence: CASSEVPAEQAFF. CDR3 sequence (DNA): TGTGCCAGCAGTGAAGTCCCAGCAGAGCAGGCTTTCTTT.

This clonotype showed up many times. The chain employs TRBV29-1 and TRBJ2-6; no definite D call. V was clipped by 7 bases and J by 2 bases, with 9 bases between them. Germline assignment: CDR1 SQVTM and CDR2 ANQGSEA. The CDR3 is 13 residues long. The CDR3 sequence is CSASQPGANVLTF. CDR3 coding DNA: TGCAGCGCCAGTCAACCTGGGGCCAACGTCCTGACTTTC.

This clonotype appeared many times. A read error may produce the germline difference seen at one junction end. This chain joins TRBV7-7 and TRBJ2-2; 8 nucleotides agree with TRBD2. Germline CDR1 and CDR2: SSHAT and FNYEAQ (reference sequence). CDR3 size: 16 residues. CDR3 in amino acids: CASSLAGSENTGELFF. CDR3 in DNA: TGTGCTAGCAGCTTAGCGGGGTCAGAGAACACCGGGGAGCTGTTTTTT.

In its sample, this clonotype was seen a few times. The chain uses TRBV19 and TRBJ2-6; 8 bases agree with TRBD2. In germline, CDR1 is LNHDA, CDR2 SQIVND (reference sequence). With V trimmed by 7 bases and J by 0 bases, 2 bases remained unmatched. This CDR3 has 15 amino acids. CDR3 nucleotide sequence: TGTGCCAGTACCCTAGCGGGCTCTGGGGCCAACGTCCTGACTTTC. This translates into CASTLAGSGANVLTF.

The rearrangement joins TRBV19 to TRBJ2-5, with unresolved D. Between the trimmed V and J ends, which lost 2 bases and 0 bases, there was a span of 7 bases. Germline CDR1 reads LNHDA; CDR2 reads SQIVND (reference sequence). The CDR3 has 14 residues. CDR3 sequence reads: CASSITGYQETQYF. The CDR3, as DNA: TGTGCCAGTAGTATAACCGGGTACCAAGAGACCCAGTACTTC.

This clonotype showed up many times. This chain's CDR3 is CASSLVGQGRGNTEAFF. The CDR3 DNA follows: TGTGCCAGCAGCTTAGTGGGACAGGGACGTGGAAACACTGAAGCTTTCTTT. The chain carries TRBV7-6 and TRBJ1-1; 9 nucleotides line up with TRBD1. This CDR3 has 17 residues. Germline loops: CDR1 SGHVS, CDR2 FNYEAQ. The V segment lost 1 base and the J segment 2 bases; nucleotides outside the gene matches: 8.

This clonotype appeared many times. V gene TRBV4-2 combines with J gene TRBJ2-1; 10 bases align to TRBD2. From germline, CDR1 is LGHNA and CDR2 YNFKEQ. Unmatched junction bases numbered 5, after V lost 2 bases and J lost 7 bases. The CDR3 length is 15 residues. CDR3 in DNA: TGTGCCAGCAGCCAACCCAGCGGGGGGGGTAATGAGCAGTTCTTC. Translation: CASSQPSGGGNEQFF.

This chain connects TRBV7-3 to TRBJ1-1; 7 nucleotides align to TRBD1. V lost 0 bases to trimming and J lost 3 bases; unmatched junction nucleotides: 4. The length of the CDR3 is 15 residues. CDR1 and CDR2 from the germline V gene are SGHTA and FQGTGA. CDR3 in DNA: TGTGCCAGCAGCTTAACGCACAGGGGAGACACTGAAGCTTTCTTT. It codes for CASSLTHRGDTEAFF.

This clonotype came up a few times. This CDR3 reads CASSLWTVYNSPLHF. The CDR3 nucleotides are TGTGCCAGCAGTTTATGGACAGTCTATAATTCACCCCTCCACTTT. J is TRBJ1-6 and V is TRBV6-2 or TRBV6-3; possible D gene TRBD1, 6 bases. Trimming stripped 4 bases from V and 3 bases from J, with 10 bases between. The CDR3 has 15 amino acids. The germline V gene encodes CDR1 MNHEY and CDR2 SVGEGT.

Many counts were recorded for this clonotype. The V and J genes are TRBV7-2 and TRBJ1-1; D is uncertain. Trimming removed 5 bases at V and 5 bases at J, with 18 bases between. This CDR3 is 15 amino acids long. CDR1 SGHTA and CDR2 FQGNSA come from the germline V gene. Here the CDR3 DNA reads TGTGCCAGCAGCACTATCGACACCTTGGGGACTGAAGCTTTCTTT. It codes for CASSTIDTLGTEAFF.

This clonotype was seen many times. The CDR3 nucleotides are TGTGCCAGCAGTCTCAACTACCGGGACGAGCAGTACTTC. This codes for CASSLNYRDEQYF. V is TRBV6-6 and J is TRBJ2-7; D is uncertain. With 5 bases removed from V and 5 bases from J, the gap between germline ends came to 13 bases. The CDR3 totals 13 residues. Germline assignment: CDR1 MNHNY and CDR2 SVGAGI (reference sequence).

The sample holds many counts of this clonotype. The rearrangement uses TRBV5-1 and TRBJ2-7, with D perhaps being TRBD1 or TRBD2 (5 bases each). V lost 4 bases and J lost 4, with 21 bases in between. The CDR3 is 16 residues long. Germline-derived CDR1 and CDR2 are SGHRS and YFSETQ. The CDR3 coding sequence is TGCGCCAGCAGCCTGTACGGGGCCCGGGGAAGGTACGAGCAGTACTTC. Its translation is CASSLYGARGRYEQYF.